The rows below give T cell receptor beta chains drawn from one sample of a study of blood T cell repertoires in COVID-19. Using immunoSEQ multiplex PCR, the repertoire was profiled, and TCRdb retains in-frame clones only, with some absent. The table lists about 230,000 clones, roughly 82% of them singletons. The specimen sequenced was peripheral blood. The receptors here all came from a man aged 40-55 years who had recovered from COVID-19. Each CDR3 is given with its conserved first and last residue. D genes are given only for firm matches. The size entry is marked missing in some rows and otherwise reads once, few, many or a size class.

clone_size: .
v_call: TRBV6-5
d_call: TRBD2
j_call: TRBJ2-5
cdr3_aa: CASSFSGGETQYF
cdr3_nt: TGTGCCAGCAGTTTTAGCGGGGGAGAGACCCAGTACTTC

clone_size: few
v_call: TRBV4-2
d_call: TRBD1
j_call: TRBJ1-2
cdr3_aa: CASSQDGQGVFSGYTF
cdr3_nt: TGTGCCAGCAGCCAAGATGGACAGGGGGTTTTCAGTGGCTACACCTTC

clone_size: once
v_call: TRBV5-1
d_call: TRBD1
j_call: TRBJ1-6
cdr3_aa: CASSQGQGTNNSPLHF
cdr3_nt: TGCGCCAGCAGCCAAGGACAGGGGACGAATAATTCACCCCTCCACTTT

clone_size: once
v_call: TRBV11-2
d_call: TRBD2
j_call: TRBJ2-3
cdr3_aa: CASSPTSGTDTQYF
cdr3_nt: TGTGCCAGCAGCCCTACTAGCGGCACAGATACGCAGTATTTT

clone_size: .
v_call: TRBV6-2/TRBV6-3
d_call: .
j_call: TRBJ1-5
cdr3_aa: CASSYSTTAKSMPQHF
cdr3_nt: TGTGCCAGCAGTTACTCAACGACAGCTAAATCAATGCCCCAGCATTTT

clone_size: few
v_call: TRBV2
d_call: .
j_call: TRBJ1-2
cdr3_aa: CASNVPANYGYTF
cdr3_nt: TGTGCCAGCAATGTTCCAGCTAACTATGGCTACACCTTC

clone_size: .
v_call: TRBV19
d_call: TRBD1
j_call: TRBJ1-2
cdr3_aa: CASKEDRGLPNYGYTF
cdr3_nt: TGTGCCAGTAAAGAGGACAGGGGGCTTCCCAACTATGGCTACACCTTC

clone_size: once
v_call: TRBV18
d_call: TRBD1
j_call: TRBJ1-2
cdr3_aa: CASSLDRAYGYTF
cdr3_nt: TGTGCCAGCTCACTCGACAGGGCCTATGGCTACACCTTC

clone_size: .
v_call: TRBV10-3
d_call: TRBD2
j_call: TRBJ2-1
cdr3_aa: CAISESAGGFNEQFF
cdr3_nt: TGTGCCATCAGTGAGTCTGCGGGAGGATTCAATGAGCAGTTCTTC

clone_size: .
v_call: TRBV9
d_call: .
j_call: TRBJ2-3
cdr3_aa: CASSVGRVGGTDTQYF
cdr3_nt: TGTGCCAGCAGCGTAGGCAGGGTTGGGGGCACAGATACGCAGTATTTT

clone_size: .
v_call: TRBV5-4
d_call: TRBD1
j_call: TRBJ1-4
cdr3_aa: CASSTGQGGEKLFF
cdr3_nt: TGTGCCAGCAGCACTGGACAGGGCGGTGAAAAACTGTTTTTT

clone_size: .
v_call: TRBV9
d_call: TRBD1
j_call: TRBJ1-1
cdr3_aa: CASSDGTGLDAEAFF
cdr3_nt: TGTGCCAGCAGCGATGGGACAGGGTTAGACGCTGAAGCTTTCTTT

clone_size: .
v_call: TRBV7-9
d_call: TRBD1
j_call: TRBJ2-5
cdr3_aa: CASRRMGQYGQETQYF
cdr3_nt: TGTGCCAGCAGAAGGATGGGACAGTACGGGCAAGAGACCCAGTACTTC

clone_size: .
v_call: TRBV2
d_call: TRBD1
j_call: TRBJ1-1
cdr3_aa: CASKPDRGDTEAFF
cdr3_nt: TGTGCCAGCAAACCGGACAGGGGTGACACTGAAGCTTTCTTT

clone_size: .
v_call: TRBV6-6
d_call: .
j_call: TRBJ2-2
cdr3_aa: CASSHFDYTGELFF
cdr3_nt: TGTGCCAGCAGCCACTTTGATTACACCGGGGAGCTGTTTTTT

clone_size: once
v_call: TRBV24-1
d_call: TRBD2
j_call: TRBJ2-2
cdr3_aa: CATSREGTGELFF
cdr3_nt: TGTGCCACCAGCAGGGAGGGGACCGGGGAGCTGTTTTTT

clone_size: .
v_call: TRBV2
d_call: .
j_call: TRBJ2-3
cdr3_aa: CASKSTGSTDTQYF
cdr3_nt: TGTGCCAGCAAGTCGACGGGAAGCACAGATACGCAGTATTTT

clone_size: .
v_call: TRBV6-5
d_call: .
j_call: TRBJ1-1
cdr3_aa: CASSSLAGGRTEAFF
cdr3_nt: TGTGCCAGCAGTTCGCTGGCTGGAGGACGAACTGAAGCTTTCTTT